This entry lists 3 T cell receptor beta chains sequenced from one sample in a study of T cells in Graves' hyperthyroidism and ophthalmopathy. Amplified TCR beta CDR3 regions came from RNA transcripts. A first-round RT-PCR of the TCR CDR3 used the HTBI primer set. TCRdb re-analysed the multiplex PCR reads in MiXCR, keeping a single row per CDR3 protein. The sample holds around 520,000 distinct CDR3 sequences, about 15% seen once. What was sequenced was blood. These receptors all come from a woman aged 40 to 55 with Graves' hyperthyroidism.

This clonotype was detected only a few times. The chain employs TRBV27 and TRBJ2-1; the match to TRBD2 covers 7 bases. V lost 4 bases and J lost 1; bases outside the gene matches: 7. Germline V gene lookup returns CDR1 MNHEY and CDR2 SMNVEV (reference sequence). CDR3 size: 16 residues. The CDR3 loop is CASSSGLTGSYNEQFF. The DNA for the CDR3 is TGTGCCAGCAGTTCGGGACTAACGGGATCCTACAATGAGCAGTTCTTC.

This clonotype was observed many times. The genes are TRBV2 and TRBJ1-1; D remains ambiguous. Germline V CDR1 and CDR2: SNHLY, FYNNEI. Trimming cost V 5 bases and J 3 bases, with 16 bases left between them. The CDR3 extends over 15 amino acids. In DNA form, the CDR3 reads TGTGCCAGCAGTCCCTTGGCCGACCCTGACACTGAAGCTTTCTTT. The encoded protein is CASSPLADPDTEAFF.

The rearrangement joins TRBV7-9 to TRBJ2-1; 9 positions match TRBD1. The germline V gene encodes CDR1 SEHNR and CDR2 FQNEAQ (reference sequence). This CDR3 region has 16 residues. J gave up 7 bases and V 6 bases, and 13 bases lay outside the gene matches. The CDR3 loop reads CASSPVGDRARNEQFF. The CDR3 DNA reads as TGTGCCAGCAGTCCCGTAGGGGACAGGGCCAGAAATGAGCAGTTCTTC. Complete variable domain (other parts from reference TRBV7-9 and TRBJ2-1): DTGVSQNPRHKITKRGQNVTFRCDPISEHNRLYWYRQTLGQGPEFLTYFQNEAQLEKSRLLSDRFSAERPKGSFSTLEIQRTEQGDSAMYLCASSPVGDRARNEQFFGPGTRLTVL.